The rows below give T cell receptor beta chains drawn from one sample of a study of T cells in Graves' hyperthyroidism and ophthalmopathy. TCRdb reprocessed the multiplex PCR reads via MiXCR and lists one record per CDR3 protein. The data show about 400,000 distinct CDR3 sequences, approximately 25% seen once. Sequencing was performed on blood. The receptor set was obtained from a man in his fifties or sixties with Graves' hyperthyroidism. CDR3s include the opening cysteine and the closing phenylalanine or tryptophan. D genes are given only for firm matches. Some rows have no size entry. The others give once, few or many, or a class for an expanded clone.

abundance,v_gene,d_gene,j_gene,CDR3aa,CDR3nt
once,TRBV3-1,TRBD1,TRBJ1-1,CASSQEGDRAAFF,TGTGCCAGCAGCCAAGAAGGGGACAGGGCGGCTTTCTTT
.,TRBV5-1,TRBD2,TRBJ2-1,CASSPGLAGGPSDEQFF,TGCGCCAGCAGCCCGGGACTAGCGGGAGGGCCGAGCGATGAGCAGTTCTTC
few,TRBV12-5,TRBD1,TRBJ2-7,CASGLVTRTGFSYEQYF,TGTGCTAGTGGTTTGGTTACACGGACAGGGTTTAGCTACGAGCAGTACTTC
few,TRBV20-1,.,TRBJ2-5,CSARGYQETQYF,TGCAGTGCTAGGGGGTACCAAGAGACCCAGTACTTC
.,TRBV7-6,TRBD1,TRBJ2-1,CASSLEGTEYNEQFF,TGTGCCAGCAGCTTAGAGGGGACAGAATACAATGAGCAGTTCTTC
few,TRBV5-1,TRBD2,TRBJ2-3,CASSELAGLTDTQYF,TGCGCCAGCAGCGAACTAGCGGGATTAACAGATACGCAGTATTTT
.,TRBV18,TRBD1,TRBJ1-2,CASSPGQGLYYGYTF,TGTGCCAGCTCACCAGGACAGGGATTATACTATGGCTACACCTTC
many,TRBV7-6,.,TRBJ2-7,CASSAYRGVEQYF,TGTGCCAGCAGCGCCTACCGGGGCGTCGAGCAGTACTTC
.,TRBV9,.,TRBJ2-5,CASSVAPAGWETQYF,TGTGCCAGCAGCGTAGCCCCTGCAGGATGGGAGACCCAGTACTTC
many,TRBV12-3/TRBV12-4,.,TRBJ1-1,CASSIQGYTEAFF,TGTGCCAGCAGCATCCAGGGGTACACTGAAGCTTTCTTT
.,TRBV9,TRBD2,TRBJ2-2,CASSGGRATGELFF,TGTGCCAGCAGCGGCGGGAGGGCCACCGGGGAGCTGTTTTTT
.,TRBV5-1,.,TRBJ2-7,CASSRTGTSSAEQYF,TGCGCCAGCAGCCGCACCGGGACATCGTCCGCCGAGCAGTACTTC
many,TRBV28,.,TRBJ1-1,CASSTTGLNTEAFF,TGTGCCAGCAGCACAACAGGATTGAACACTGAAGCTTTCTTT
.,TRBV5-5,TRBD2,TRBJ2-2,CASSFQGPGLAGGTGELFF,TGTGCCAGCAGCTTTCAGGGTCCGGGACTAGCGGGAGGGACCGGGGAGCTGTTTTTT
few,TRBV28,TRBD1,TRBJ2-6,CASSLTPRTGVTSGANVLTF,TGTGCCAGCAGTCTTACCCCTCGGACAGGGGTAACATCTGGGGCCAACGTCCTGACTTTC
.,TRBV5-4,.,TRBJ2-3,CASSLRWDGTDTQYF,TGTGCCAGCAGCTTGAGGTGGGACGGGACAGATACGCAGTATTTT
few,TRBV29-1,.,TRBJ1-1,CSVDYGNTEAFF,TGCAGCGTTGATTACGGGAACACTGAAGCTTTCTTT
many,TRBV7-6,TRBD2,TRBJ2-7,CASSPDGLAGSYEQYF,TGTGCCAGCAGCCCAGACGGACTAGCGGGGTCCTACGAGCAGTACTTC
few,TRBV9,TRBD1,TRBJ2-7,CASSGQGLGSEQYF,TGTGCCAGCAGCGGACAGGGTTTGGGGAGCGAGCAGTACTTC
many,TRBV7-2,.,TRBJ2-5,CASSPSTSFETQYF,TGTGCCAGCAGCCCATCGACTAGTTTCGAGACCCAGTACTTC
.,TRBV7-6,TRBD1,TRBJ1-6,CASSLAGQGASSPLHF,TGTGCCAGCAGCTTAGCGGGACAGGGGGCTAGTTCACCCCTCCACTTT
few,TRBV5-1,TRBD2,TRBJ2-1,CASSLVAGGPNEQFF,TGCGCCAGCAGCTTGGTAGCGGGAGGTCCCAATGAGCAGTTCTTC
few,TRBV3-1,TRBD1,TRBJ1-2,CASSTGDGYTF,TGTGCCAGCAGCACAGGGGATGGCTACACCTTC
.,TRBV24-1,.,TRBJ2-1,CATSDQDYYNEQFF,TGTGCCACCAGTGATCAGGACTATTACAATGAGCAGTTCTTC
.,TRBV18,.,TRBJ2-5,CASSPGIWETQYF,TGTGCCAGCTCACCAGGAATTTGGGAGACCCAGTACTTC
few,TRBV12-3/TRBV12-4,.,TRBJ1-1,CASTLLEGAEAFF,TGTGCCAGCACCCTTCTCGAGGGGGCTGAAGCTTTCTTT
.,TRBV6-1,.,TRBJ1-6,CASSRLRRNNSPLHF,TGTGCCAGCAGTCGTCTGAGACGGAATAATTCACCCCTCCACTTT
.,TRBV5-1,TRBD2,TRBJ2-3,CASSKLAGGSTDTQYF,TGCGCCAGCAGCAAACTAGCGGGAGGGAGCACAGATACGCAGTATTTT
.,TRBV20-1,.,TRBJ1-6,CSASNQDANSPLHF,TGCAGTGCTAGCAACCAGGACGCAAATTCACCCCTCCACTTT
.,TRBV11-2,.,TRBJ2-3,CASSLTGAGKGTQYF,TGTGCCAGCAGCCTGACCGGGGCGGGGAAAGGTACGCAGTATTTT
many,TRBV11-2,.,TRBJ2-7,CASSFGGAAYEQYF,TGTGCCAGCAGCTTCGGGGGCGCCGCCTACGAGCAGTACTTC
.,TRBV6-1,.,TRBJ2-7,CASITGVGYEQYF,TGTGCCAGCATCACCGGGGTGGGCTACGAGCAGTACTTC
few,TRBV7-9,.,TRBJ2-3,CASANRVGDTQYF,TGTGCCAGCGCAAACAGGGTTGGAGATACGCAGTATTTT
few,TRBV7-2,TRBD2,TRBJ2-1,CASSLASGIYNEQFF,TGTGCCAGCAGCTTAGCTAGCGGGATCTACAATGAGCAGTTCTTC
.,TRBV28,.,TRBJ2-7,CASSLFGGEQYF,TGTGCCAGCAGTTTATTCGGTGGGGAGCAGTACTTC
.,TRBV27,.,TRBJ2-6,CASSRNPRGSSGANVPTF,TGTGCCAGCAGTCGCAATCCCAGGGGTAGCTCTGGGGCCAACGTCCCGACTTTC
.,TRBV28,.,TRBJ1-1,CASSLYSGRLTEAFF,TGTGCCAGCAGTTTATACTCAGGGAGGCTGACTGAAGCTTTCTTT
.,TRBV11-3,.,TRBJ2-1,CASSREYAYNEQFF,TGTGCCAGCAGCCGGGAATATGCCTACAATGAGCAGTTCTTC
.,TRBV27,.,TRBJ2-3,CAGSPIRAADTQYF,TGTGCCGGCAGTCCAATTAGGGCGGCAGATACGCAGTATTTT
.,TRBV24-1,.,TRBJ2-1,CATSDYQGSDNEQFF,TGTGCCACCAGTGATTATCAGGGGTCCGACAATGAGCAGTTCTTC
.,TRBV12-3/TRBV12-4,.,TRBJ2-5,CASSFREGAKGETQYF,TGTGCCAGCAGTTTCCGGGAGGGGGCCAAGGGGGAGACCCAGTACTTC
.,TRBV29-1,TRBD1,TRBJ1-2,CSVETGGASYGYTF,TGCAGCGTTGAAACAGGGGGCGCGAGCTATGGCTACACCTTC
.,TRBV20-1,TRBD1,TRBJ2-1,CSARVNRGQGEQFF,TGCAGTGCTAGAGTTAACAGGGGGCAAGGGGAGCAGTTCTTC
.,TRBV4-1,TRBD2,TRBJ2-3,CASSPPLAGEITDTQYF,TGCGCCAGCAGCCCCCCTCTAGCGGGGGAGATCACAGATACGCAGTATTTT
.,TRBV27,.,TRBJ2-1,CASSSRDSTGVERFF,TGTGCCAGCAGTTCTAGGGACAGCACGGGGGTTGAGCGGTTCTTC
many,TRBV29-1,TRBD1,TRBJ2-3,CSVTGQGVVDTQYF,TGCAGCGTCACCGGACAGGGGGTTGTAGATACGCAGTATTTT
.,TRBV4-2,.,TRBJ2-3,CASSREAGQPLTDTQYF,TGTGCCAGCAGCCGAGAAGCGGGACAACCCTTGACAGATACGCAGTATTTT
many,TRBV2,TRBD1,TRBJ2-1,CASSEGTGLYNEQFF,TGTGCCAGCAGTGAAGGGACAGGCCTGTACAATGAGCAGTTCTTC
once,TRBV7-7,TRBD1,TRBJ2-5,CASSLEGTGETQYF,TGTGCCAGCAGCTTAGAGGGGACAGGAGAGACCCAGTACTTC
few,TRBV12-3/TRBV12-4,TRBD2,TRBJ2-7,CASSFFTSGNEQYF,TGTGCCAGCAGTTTCTTCACTAGCGGGAACGAGCAGTACTTC
.,TRBV12-3/TRBV12-4,.,TRBJ1-3,CASPGSYSGNTIYF,TGTGCCAGCCCCGGCAGCTACTCTGGAAACACCATATATTTT
.,TRBV7-3,.,TRBJ2-1,CASSLPPYEQFF,TGTGCCAGCAGCTTACCCCCTTATGAGCAGTTCTTC
few,TRBV7-9,TRBD1,TRBJ2-7,CASSPQFGDRIYEQYF,TGTGCCAGCAGCCCGCAATTCGGGGACAGGATCTACGAGCAGTACTTC